This TCR beta chain stems from a study of blood T cell repertoires in COVID-19. Study-level information: Sites in the United States, Italy and Spain provided acute and convalescent COVID-19 samples. From T cells, B-cell-depleted T cells, or PBMCs came the material, which was cDNA or gDNA.

Authors' processing steps: Researchers report that nucleated cell counts were estimated from reference gene primer amplification. The assay was immunoSEQ multiplex PCR, and TCRdb's table has in-frame clones only and misses some. V and J calls and clone size are copied from that table; D and trimming were computed from the DNA. This sample yields hundreds of thousands of clones, of which around 84% are seen a single time; 1.3% belongs to the top ten. This CDR3 has 13 amino acids. V lost 7 bases and J lost 2; bases outside the gene matches: 3. Germline V gene lookup returns CDR1 SQVTM and CDR2 ANQGSEA.

Sequencing was performed on peripheral blood. The receptor's source is a man in his sixties or seventies with acute or convalescent COVID-19. The rearrangement links TRBV29-1 to TRBJ1-3, with 9 bases aligning to TRBD1. The DNA of the CDR3 is TGCAGCGCTGGACAGGGGACTGGAAACACCATATATTTT. Encoded protein: CSAGQGTGNTIYF.